The 17 T cell receptor beta chains presented below share a single source sample, sequenced in a study of beta chain features in type 1 diabetes (dated by TCRdb to about 2018). Libraries came from the immunoSEQ multiplex PCR assay. The entire isolated RNA was reverse transcribed using the High Capacity cDNA Reverse Transcription Kit, and thus expressed TCRB transcripts were sequenced. Sourced from immuneACCESS, this table was stored by TCRdb with only in-frame sequences that have V and J called. A share of the clones is absent; for the studies checked, an unresolved V gene accounts for under half, and the remainder has no known explanation. The sample has hundreds of thousands of clones on record, roughly 13% of them singletons. The ten largest clones capture less than 0.02% of the sample. Sequences were obtained from naive CD4+ T cells from blood. In light of the paper, this sample's cell subset or site label describes: true naive CD4+ T cells. The receptors derive from a man in his late teens or twenties in good health.

This clone turned up a few times. J is TRBJ2-7 and V is TRBV20-1, with D possibly being TRBD1 (5 bases). Deletions cut 5 bases from V and 0 bases from J, with 5 bases between. The germline V gene has CDR1 DFQATT and CDR2 SNEGSKA (reference sequence). The CDR3 runs to 11 residues. CDR3 loop: CSADSSYEQYF. DNA for the CDR3: TGCAGTGCTGACAGCTCCTACGAGCAGTACTTC.

This clone has just a few counts. The V and J genes are TRBV4-3 and TRBJ2-3; perhaps TRBD2 as D (5 bases). The germline V gene encodes CDR1 LGHNA and CDR2 YSLEER. The ends were cut back, 0 bases at V and 4 bases at J, with 14 bases in the middle. CDR3 length: 16 amino acids. CDR3 DNA sequence: TGCGCCAGCAGCCAAGATCGCGAGGGAGTGGCAGATACGCAGTATTTT. Translated, it gives CASSQDREGVADTQYF.

This sequence joins TRBV28 and TRBJ1-5; D uncertain. Germline assignment: CDR1 MDHEN and CDR2 SYDVKM. The CDR3 is 17 residues long. Trimming stripped 4 bases from V and 0 bases from J, with 16 bases between. The CDR3 nucleotides are TGTGCCAGCAGTTCTTCCCTGTTCGTAGTTAGCAATCAGCCCCAGCATTTT. Translated, it gives CASSSSLFVVSNQPQHF.

The chain joins TRBV5-1 to TRBJ2-1; the D gene is possibly TRBD2 (5 bases). The CDR3 consists of 17 residues. Trimming shortened V by 0 bases and J by 0 bases, and 13 bases separated the two germline ends. Germline V gives CDR1 SGHRS, CDR2 YFSETQ. This CDR3 reads CASSLVVRTGSYNEQFF. DNA for the CDR3: TGCGCCAGCAGCTTGGTAGTTCGGACTGGCTCCTACAATGAGCAGTTCTTC.

This clone has a handful of counts. The gene calls are TRBV5-1 and TRBJ2-3, with D uncertain. Per germline, CDR1 SGHRS and CDR2 YFSETQ. The CDR3 consists of 14 residues. V shed 1 base and J shed 0 bases, with 6 bases lying between them. This CDR3 reads CASSLTGSTDTQYF. The CDR3 DNA follows: TGCGCCAGCAGCTTGACCGGGAGCACAGATACGCAGTATTTT.

The genes are TRBV9 and TRBJ2-7; TRBD2 agrees at 7 bases. CDR3 length: 16 amino acids. V lost 0 bases, J lost 4 bases, and 10 bases stayed unmatched. Looked up from germline, CDR1 is SGDLS and CDR2 is YYNGEE. The CDR3 DNA reads TGTGCCAGCAGCGTAGGGGAGGGAGGGGAGACGTACGAGCAGTACTTC. It specifies CASSVGEGGETYEQYF.

The CDR3 here is CASRSRRESTDTQYF. The CDR3 bases are TGTGCCAGCAGGTCACGGCGGGAAAGCACAGATACGCAGTATTTT. This sequence joins TRBV7-2 and TRBJ2-3, with a tentative D call TRBD2 (6 bases). Germline CDR1 reads SGHTA; CDR2 reads FQGNSA. The V gene lost 6 bases and the J gene lost 0 bases, with 13 bases spanning the gap. The CDR3 extends over 15 amino acids.

The chain couples TRBV7-9 to TRBJ1-5, with D possibly TRBD1 on 6 matching bases. CDR1 is SEHNR and CDR2 is FQNEAQ in the germline V gene (reference sequence). The germline V and J ends were trimmed by 5 bases and 4 bases, with 12 bases remaining between them. This CDR3 is built from 14 residues. The CDR3: CASSLGTTNQPQHF. The CDR3 bases are TGTGCCAGCAGCCTTGGGACAACGAATCAGCCCCAGCATTTT.

For this clone: Mismatch with germline at one junction end may stem from a read error. The V call is TRBV7-7, the J call TRBJ2-7; a weak D match, TRBD1 (5 bases). CDR3 length: 15 amino acids. Per germline, CDR1 SSHAT and CDR2 FNYEAQ (reference sequence). CDR3: CASSLNKGPAYEQYF. The CDR3 region has the DNA TGTGCTAGCAGCTTAAACAAGGGGCCCGCCTACGAGCAGTACTTC.

J is TRBJ1-2 and V is TRBV9, with a weak D call TRBD1 (5 bases). CDR3 length: 14 residues. Germline CDR1 and CDR2: SGDLS and YYNGEE. Trimming stripped 6 bases from V and 6 bases from J, with 18 bases between. The CDR3: CASTTRQGTDGYTF. The CDR3 nucleotides read TGTGCCAGCACGACAAGACAAGGGACTGATGGCTACACCTTC.

The CDR3 DNA is TGTGCCAGTAGTACCCGGGTTGGCACTGAAGCTTTCTTT. Its protein is CASSTRVGTEAFF. The J gene is TRBJ1-1, the V gene TRBV19, with D unclear. V was shortened by 4 bases and J by 4 bases, with 10 bases between the two germline ends. There are 13 residues in the CDR3. Germline V gene sequence: CDR1 LNHDA, CDR2 SQIVND (reference sequence).

The chain carries TRBV7-2 and TRBJ1-6, with unresolved D. This CDR3 has 13 amino acids. V lost 0 bases, J lost 8 bases, and 5 bases lay in between. Germline-derived CDR1 and CDR2 are SGHTA and FQGNSA. The CDR3 DNA is TGTGCCAGCAGCTTAGCGGAGGATTCACCCCTCCACTTT. Translated, it gives CASSLAEDSPLHF.

This chain uses TRBV5-4 with TRBJ2-7; D is unclear. This CDR3 is built from 14 residues. V dropped 0 bases and J dropped 0 bases, with 7 bases sitting between them. The V gene's germline CDR1 is SGHNT and CDR2 YYREEE (reference sequence). The DNA of the CDR3 is TGTGCCAGCAGCTTGGGCAGTTCCTCCTACGAGCAGTACTTC. Protein sequence: CASSLGSSSYEQYF.

This clone was counted between two and nine times. The chain has TRBV9 and TRBJ1-5, with D possibly TRBD1 on 6 matching bases. Trimming shortened V by 4 bases and J by 3 bases, and 11 bases separated the two germline ends. There are 14 residues in the CDR3. CDR1 and CDR2 (germline): SGDLS, YYNGEE. The CDR3 DNA is TGTGCCAGCAGCCCTACAGGGAACAATCAGCCCCAGCATTTT. Its translation is CASSPTGNNQPQHF.

This clone came up a few times. This chain connects TRBV10-3 to TRBJ1-4; TRBD1 agrees at 7 bases. CDR3 length: 15 residues. The V segment lost 1 base and the J segment 5 bases; nucleotides outside the gene matches: 4. Per the germline V gene, CDR1 is ENHRY and CDR2 is SYGVKD. The CDR3 sequence: CAISELGQQNEKLFF. For the CDR3, the DNA is TGTGCCATCAGTGAGTTGGGACAGCAGAATGAAAAACTGTTTTTT.

This clone was counted at least ten times. The rearrangement uses TRBV7-9 and TRBJ1-2; no definite D call. V lost 5 bases and J 2 bases, leaving 12 bases between the germline ends. The CDR3 contains 14 residues. Germline V gene data show CDR1 as SEHNR and CDR2 as FQNEAQ (reference sequence). The CDR3 region is CASSRRPENYGYTF. The CDR3 DNA follows: TGTGCCAGCAGCCGGAGACCAGAAAACTATGGCTACACCTTC.

Only a few counts were recorded for this clone. CDR3 sequence (DNA): TGCGCCAGCAGCCTCGGGACTAGCGGGATAAATGAGCAGTTCTTC. The encoded protein is CASSLGTSGINEQFF. This chain joins TRBV5-1 and TRBJ2-1, with 13 positions matching TRBD2. Germline-derived CDR1 and CDR2 are SGHRS and YFSETQ. The V gene end was trimmed by 4 bases and the J gene end by 7 bases; junction bases not matched to a gene: 5. CDR3 size: 15 residues.